The 18 T cell receptor beta chains in this list originate from one sample, sequenced in a study of metastatic and nonmetastatic thyroid tumors. TCRdb reassembled clones from the PCR reads with MiXCR. The data hold 55,000 or so clones, with roughly 18% observed a single time. The entire patient cohort was treatment-naive prior to thyroid surgery. Sequences were obtained from blood. All receptors derive from a female donor with papillary thyroid cancer or a benign thyroid nodule (not recorded which). Some clones in this sample may be carry-over from other donors' samples.

CDR3 region: CASSPRDRIYEQYF. Written as DNA, the CDR3 is TGTGCCAGCAGCCCTAGGGACAGAATTTACGAGCAGTACTTC. The chain recombines TRBV7-9 with TRBJ2-7; 7 bases match TRBD1. This CDR3 contains 14 residues. The germline gives CDR1 SEHNR, CDR2 FQNEAQ (reference sequence). V lost 5 bases to trimming and J lost 4 bases; unmatched junction nucleotides: 8.

This clone occurred many times. This chain connects TRBV7-2 to TRBJ1-5; D not certain. V shed 5 bases and J shed 0 bases, with 8 bases lying between them. Germline V gene lookup returns CDR1 SGHTA and CDR2 FQGNSA. The CDR3 runs to 14 residues. CDR3 amino acids: CASSKGTSNQPQHF. The CDR3 region has the DNA TGTGCCAGCAGCAAAGGAACTAGCAATCAGCCCCAGCATTTT.

This clone is medium-sized within its sample. The V gene is TRBV6-1, the J gene TRBJ2-7, with D unresolved. Germline loops: CDR1 MNHNS, CDR2 SASEGT. This CDR3 is 16 amino acids long. V was clipped by 1 base and J by 1 base, with 14 bases between them. CDR3 in DNA: TGTGCCAGCAGTGAAGAGTCCCAAATGATTTCCTACGAGCAGTACTTC. Encoded protein: CASSEESQMISYEQYF.

This clone was counted ten times or more. Since a much larger clone is just one base distant, this may be a read error. The chain recombines TRBV20-1 with TRBJ2-1; 9 nucleotides match TRBD2. The V and J ends lost 0 bases and 15 bases, in that order; junction bases with no gene match: 15. This CDR3 region has 15 residues. Germline V gives CDR1 DFQATT, CDR2 SNEGSKA (reference sequence). CDR3 sequence: CSARDSGLAPANSFF. CDR3 coding DNA: TGCAGTGCTAGAGATTCGGGACTAGCACCGGCCAATTCGTTCTTC.

This clone was seen at least ten times. The CDR3 DNA follows: TGCGCCAGCAGCTTGGGACTAGCGGGAGGGCCAGATACGCAGTATTTT. It is translated as CASSLGLAGGPDTQYF. The rearrangement uses TRBV5-1 and TRBJ2-3, with 14 positions matching TRBD2. Trimming cost V 0 bases and J 4 bases; bases outside gene matches: 1. CDR3 size: 16 residues. Germline CDR1 reads SGHRS; CDR2 reads YFSETQ.

This clone was seen at least ten times. The chain joins TRBV7-8 to TRBJ1-6; D ambiguous. The V end lost 4 bases, the J end lost 5 bases, and 9 bases lay between the germline ends. CDR1 SGHVS and CDR2 FQNEAQ come from the germline V gene. The CDR3 has 14 residues. The CDR3 is CASSSDRNNSPLHF. The CDR3, as DNA: TGTGCCAGCAGCTCGGACCGAAATAATTCACCCCTCCACTTT.

This clone was picked up many times. The chain carries TRBV20-1 and TRBJ1-1; no clear D gene. Germline V gene sequence: CDR1 DFQATT, CDR2 SNEGSKA (reference sequence). V was cut by 3 bases and J by 5 bases, with 10 bases left in between. The CDR3 covers 12 residues. CDR3 loop: CSARFSLTEAFF. In DNA, the CDR3 is TGCAGTGCTAGGTTCAGTCTTACTGAAGCTTTCTTT.

This clone has a count of ten or more. This chain connects TRBV7-2 to TRBJ1-6, with unresolved D. Germline CDR1 SGHTA, CDR2 FQGNSA. CDR3 size: 17 residues. The V and J ends lost 2 bases and 2 bases respectively, with 13 bases between them. DNA for the CDR3: TGTGCCAGCAGCTTAAAACGGTTGAGGCCCTATAATTCACCCCTCCACTTT. Its protein is CASSLKRLRPYNSPLHF.

In this sample, this clone turned up many times. The chain is built from TRBV10-1 and TRBJ2-7, with 9 nucleotides matching TRBD2. After removal of 5 bases from V and 6 bases from J, the junction contained 5 bases not matched to a gene. CDR3 size: 13 residues. The V gene's germline CDR1 is WNHNN and CDR2 SYGVQD (reference sequence). The CDR3 nucleotides are TGCGCCAGCAGTCCGGGACTAGCTAGCGAGCAGTACTTC. This gives the protein CASSPGLASEQYF.

This clone was found many times. This rearrangement joins TRBV7-2 to TRBJ1-1; 7 nucleotides agree with TRBD1. Unmatched junction bases numbered 6, after V lost 5 bases and J lost 9 bases. Germline V gives CDR1 SGHTA, CDR2 FQGNSA. This CDR3 has 12 amino acids. The CDR3 region is CASSQQGPQAFF. The CDR3 nucleotides are TGTGCCAGCAGCCAACAGGGGCCGCAAGCTTTCTTT.

This clone was found many times. The chain carries TRBV6-5 and TRBJ2-3; D call uncertain. The V gene lost 0 bases and the J gene lost 1 base, with 8 bases spanning the gap. The CDR3 runs to 15 residues. From germline, CDR1 is MNHEY and CDR2 SVGAGI. The CDR3 sequence: CASSYSDKRTDTQYF. DNA for the CDR3: TGTGCCAGCAGTTACTCAGACAAACGCACAGATACGCAGTATTTT.

This clone was observed a handful of times. The junction does not match germline at one end; this may be a read error. The rearrangement uses TRBV6-8 and TRBJ2-7; 11 positions match TRBD1. This CDR3 contains 14 residues. Germline V lookup: CDR1 MNHGY, CDR2 SAAAGT. DNA for the CDR3: TGCGCCAGCATGGGGACAGGGGGAGGCTACGAGCAGTACTTC. Translating it yields CASMGTGGGYEQYF.

This clone came up many times. The chain combines TRBV28 with TRBJ2-3; D is possibly TRBD1 or TRBD2 (5 bases each). The CDR3 is 16 residues long. CDR1 is MDHEN and CDR2 is SYDVKM in the germline V gene. V lost 5 bases and J lost 0, with 15 bases in between. The CDR3: CASSLAWGPSTDTQYF. CDR3 DNA: TGTGCCAGCAGTCTAGCTTGGGGACCGAGCACAGATACGCAGTATTTT.

This clone was detected ten times or more. The rearrangement links TRBV7-3 to TRBJ2-3, with 10 bases aligning to TRBD2. Germline CDR1 is SGHTA and CDR2 is FQGTGA. J was trimmed by 3 bases and V by 0 bases; bases with no gene match: 6. This CDR3 region has 17 residues. DNA for the CDR3: TGTGCCAGCAGCTTAACCGCTAGCGGGAGCGGTACAGATACGCAGTATTTT. As protein: CASSLTASGSGTDTQYF.

The chain has TRBV6-4 and TRBJ2-2; D not resolved. There are 14 residues in the CDR3. V shed 0 bases and J shed 6 bases, with 8 bases lying between them. From germline, CDR1 is MRHNA and CDR2 SNTAGT. This CDR3 reads CASSDSSQPGELFF. The CDR3 region has the DNA TGTGCCAGCAGTGACTCGAGTCAGCCCGGGGAGCTGTTTTTT.

This clone is medium-sized by share. This chain uses TRBV28 with TRBJ1-3; 9 bases are a match to TRBD1. This CDR3 contains 14 residues. J gave up 4 bases and V 6 bases, and 4 bases lay outside the gene matches. Germline-derived CDR1 and CDR2 are MDHEN and SYDVKM. CDR3 sequence: CASRNRGPGNTIYF. CDR3 in DNA: TGTGCCAGCAGAAACAGGGGGCCCGGAAACACCATATATTTT.

V is TRBV10-3 and J is TRBJ1-2; unclear D gene. Germline loops: CDR1 ENHRY, CDR2 SYGVKD. The CDR3 has 11 amino acids. With 2 bases removed from V and 9 bases from J, the gap between germline ends came to 7 bases. CDR3 DNA sequence: TGTGCCATCAGTGAGGGGTATTGCTACACCTTC. Protein product: CAISEGYCYTF.

About this clone itself: At one end the junction does not follow the germline gene, possibly because of a read error. The rearrangement joins TRBV11-2 to TRBJ2-5; 7 positions match TRBD2. The CDR3 consists of 16 residues. Per germline, CDR1 SGHAT and CDR2 FQNNGV. In nucleotides, the CDR3 is TGTGTCAGCAGCCTTCAACTAGGGTGGGAGGGAGAGACCCAGTACTTC. It translates to CVSSLQLGWEGETQYF.